The clone carrying this TCR beta chain was counted between two and nine times. Germline V CDR1 and CDR2: MNHEY, SVGEGT. The V end was cut by 6 bases, the J end by 9 bases, with 14 bases between. The CDR3 sequence is 12 residues long. This entry is derived from a study of T cells after yellow fever vaccination. MiXCR, applied by TCRdb to the 5' RACE reads, yields one record per CDR3 protein. The sample contains 450,000 to 550,000 distinct CDR3 sequences, roughly a fifth of which appear only once. The source material was PBMCs, sampled less than 25 days after the first yellow fever vaccination. V and J are TRBV6-2 or TRBV6-3 and TRBJ2-5; D unclear. The clonotype was recovered from a man aged 18 to 29 who received the YFV17D yellow fever vaccine. DNA of the CDR3: TGTGCCAGCAGGGGCACATGGGGTGCCCAGTACTTC. Protein sequence: CASRGTWGAQYF.